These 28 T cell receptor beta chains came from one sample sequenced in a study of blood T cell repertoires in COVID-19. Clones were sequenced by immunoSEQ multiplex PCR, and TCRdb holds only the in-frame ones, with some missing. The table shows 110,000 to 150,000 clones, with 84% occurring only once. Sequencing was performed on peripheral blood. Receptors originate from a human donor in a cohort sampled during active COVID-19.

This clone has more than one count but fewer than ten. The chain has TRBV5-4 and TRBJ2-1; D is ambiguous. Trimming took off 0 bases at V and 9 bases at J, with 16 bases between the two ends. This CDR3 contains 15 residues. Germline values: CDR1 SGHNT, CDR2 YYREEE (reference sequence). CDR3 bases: TGTGCCAGCAGCTTGGGACAAACCGCCCGCACTGAGCAGTTCTTC. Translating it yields CASSLGQTARTEQFF.

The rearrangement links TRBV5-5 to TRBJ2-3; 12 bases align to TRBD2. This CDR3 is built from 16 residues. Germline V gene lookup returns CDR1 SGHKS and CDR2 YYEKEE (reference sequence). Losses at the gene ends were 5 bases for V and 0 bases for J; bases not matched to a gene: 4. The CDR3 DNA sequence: TGTGCCAGCAGTGGACTAGCGGGGACTAGCACAGATACGCAGTATTTT. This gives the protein CASSGLAGTSTDTQYF.

CDR3 region: CASSVAGQGGYGYTF. Written as DNA, the CDR3 is TGTGCCAGCAGCGTAGCTGGACAGGGAGGTTATGGCTACACCTTC. The chain is built from TRBV9 and TRBJ1-2, with 8 bases that match TRBD1. Germline-derived CDR1 and CDR2 are SGDLS and YYNGEE. The CDR3 sequence is 15 residues long. V was clipped by 0 bases and J by 5 bases; unmatched bases: 6.

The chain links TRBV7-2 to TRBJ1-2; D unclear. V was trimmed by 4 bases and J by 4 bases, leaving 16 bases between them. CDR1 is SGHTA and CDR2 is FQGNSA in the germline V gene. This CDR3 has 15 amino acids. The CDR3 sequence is CASSSPTRSSYGYTF. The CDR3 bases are TGTGCCAGCAGCTCACCGACGCGGTCCAGCTATGGCTACACCTTC.

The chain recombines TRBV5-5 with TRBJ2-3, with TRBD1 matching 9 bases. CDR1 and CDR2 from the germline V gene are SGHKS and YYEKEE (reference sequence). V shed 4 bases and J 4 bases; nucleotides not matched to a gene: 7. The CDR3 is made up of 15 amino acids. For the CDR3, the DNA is TGTGCCAGCAGCCCTGGACAGGGGAGGCCAGATACGCAGTATTTT. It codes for CASSPGQGRPDTQYF.

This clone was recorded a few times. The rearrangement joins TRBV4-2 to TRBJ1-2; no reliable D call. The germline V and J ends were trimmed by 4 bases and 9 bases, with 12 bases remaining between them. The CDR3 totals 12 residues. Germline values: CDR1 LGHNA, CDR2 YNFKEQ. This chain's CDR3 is CASSRTSMRYTF. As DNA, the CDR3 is TGTGCCAGCAGCCGCACATCAATGCGCTACACCTTC.

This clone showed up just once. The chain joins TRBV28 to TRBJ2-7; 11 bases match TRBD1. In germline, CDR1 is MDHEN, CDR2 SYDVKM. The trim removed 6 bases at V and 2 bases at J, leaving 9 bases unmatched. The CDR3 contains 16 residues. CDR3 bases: TGTGCCAGCAGACCTCGAGGACAGGGGGCGCCCTACGAGCAGTACTTC. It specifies CASRPRGQGAPYEQYF. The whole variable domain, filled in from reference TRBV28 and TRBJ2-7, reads DVKVTQSSRYLVKRTGEKVFLECVQDMDHENMFWYRQDPGLGLRLIYFSYDVKMKEKGDIPEGYSVSREKKERFSLILESASTNQTSMYLCASRPRGQGAPYEQYFGPGTRLTVT.

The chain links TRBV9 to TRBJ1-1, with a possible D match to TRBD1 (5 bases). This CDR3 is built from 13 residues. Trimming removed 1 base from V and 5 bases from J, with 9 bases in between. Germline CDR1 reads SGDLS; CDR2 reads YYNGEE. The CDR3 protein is CASSVTGGTEAFF. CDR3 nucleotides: TGTGCCAGCAGCGTAACGGGGGGGACTGAAGCTTTCTTT.

CDR3 region: CASSFRTGSTDTQYF. The CDR3 nucleotides read TGTGCCAGCAGCTTTAGGACAGGGAGCACAGATACGCAGTATTTT. The chain joins TRBV11-3 to TRBJ2-3, with 8 bases that match TRBD1. CDR1 and CDR2 from the germline V gene are SGHNT and YENEEA. The CDR3 loop spans 15 amino acids. Trimming at V came to 3 bases and at J to 0 bases, leaving 2 bases not matched to a gene. The full variable domain, in which reference TRBV11-3 and TRBJ2-3 provide the parts outside the CDR3, is EAGVVQSPRYKIIEKKQPVAFWCNPISGHNTLYWYLQNLGQGPELLIRYENEEAVDDSQLPKDRFSAERLKGVDSTLKIQPAELGDSAVYLCASSFRTGSTDTQYFGPGTRLTVL.

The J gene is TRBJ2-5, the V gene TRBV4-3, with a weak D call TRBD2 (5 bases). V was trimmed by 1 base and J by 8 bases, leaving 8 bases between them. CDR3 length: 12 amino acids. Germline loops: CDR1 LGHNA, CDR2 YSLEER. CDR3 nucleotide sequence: TGCGCCAGCAGCCAAGGTGCGGGTACCCAGTACTTC. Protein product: CASSQGAGTQYF.

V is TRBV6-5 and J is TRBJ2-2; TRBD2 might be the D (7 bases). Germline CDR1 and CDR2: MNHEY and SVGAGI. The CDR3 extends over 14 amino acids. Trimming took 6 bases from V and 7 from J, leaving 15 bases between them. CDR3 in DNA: TGTGCCAGCAGCTCAAAGGGGGGGGGCGGGGAGCTGTTTTTT. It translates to CASSSKGGGGELFF.

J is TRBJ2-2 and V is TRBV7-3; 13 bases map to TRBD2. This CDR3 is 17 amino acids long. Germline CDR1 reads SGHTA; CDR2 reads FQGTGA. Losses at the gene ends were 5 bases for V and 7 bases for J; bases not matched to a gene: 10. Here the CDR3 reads CASSLGLAGAQSGELFF. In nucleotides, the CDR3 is TGTGCCAGCAGCCTTGGACTAGCGGGGGCCCAGAGCGGGGAGCTGTTTTTT.

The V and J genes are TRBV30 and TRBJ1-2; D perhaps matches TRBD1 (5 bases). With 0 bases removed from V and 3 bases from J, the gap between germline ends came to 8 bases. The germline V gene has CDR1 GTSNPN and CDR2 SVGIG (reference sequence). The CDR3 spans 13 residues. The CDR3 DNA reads TGTGCCTGGAGTGTTCAGGGATACTATGGCTACACCTTC. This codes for CAWSVQGYYGYTF.

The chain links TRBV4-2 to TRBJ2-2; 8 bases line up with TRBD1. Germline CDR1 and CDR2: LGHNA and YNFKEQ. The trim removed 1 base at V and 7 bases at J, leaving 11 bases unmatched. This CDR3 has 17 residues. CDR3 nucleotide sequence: TGTGCCAGCAGCCAAGGAGAGGCAGGGGGCCACGTCGGGGAGCTGTTTTTT. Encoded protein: CASSQGEAGGHVGELFF.

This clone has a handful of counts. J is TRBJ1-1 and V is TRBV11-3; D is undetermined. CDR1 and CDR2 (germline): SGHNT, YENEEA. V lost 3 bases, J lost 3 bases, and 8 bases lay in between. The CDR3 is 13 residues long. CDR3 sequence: CASSFARDTEAFF. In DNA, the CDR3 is TGTGCCAGCAGCTTCGCTAGAGACACTGAAGCTTTCTTT.

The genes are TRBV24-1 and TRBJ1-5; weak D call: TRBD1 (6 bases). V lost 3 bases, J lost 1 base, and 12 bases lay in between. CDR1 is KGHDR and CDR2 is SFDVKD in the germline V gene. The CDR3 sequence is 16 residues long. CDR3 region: CATSDGRGASNQPQHF. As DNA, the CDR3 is TGTGCCACCAGTGATGGGAGGGGGGCGAGCAATCAGCCCCAGCATTTT.

CDR3 in DNA: TGTGCCTGGGACGACAGGGGCACTGAAGCTTTCTTT. It is translated as CAWDDRGTEAFF. The rearrangement uses TRBV30 and TRBJ1-1; 8 nucleotides match TRBD1. V shed 5 bases, J shed 4 bases, and the junction held 3 bases outside the gene matches. Germline V gene data show CDR1 as GTSNPN and CDR2 as SVGIG (reference sequence). The CDR3 sequence is 12 residues long. Combining the CDR3 with reference TRBV30 and TRBJ1-1 gives the whole variable domain SQTIHQWPATLVQPVGSPLSLECTVEGTSNPNLYWYRQAAGRGLQLLFYSVGIGQISSEVPQNLSASRPQDRQFILSSKKLLLSDSGFYLCAWDDRGTEAFFGQGTRLTVV.

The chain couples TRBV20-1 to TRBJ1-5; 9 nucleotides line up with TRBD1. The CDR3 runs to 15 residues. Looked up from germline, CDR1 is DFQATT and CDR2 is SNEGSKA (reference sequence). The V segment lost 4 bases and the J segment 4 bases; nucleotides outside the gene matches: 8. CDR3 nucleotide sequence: TGCAGTGCTATTGACCCCGGGACAGGGAATCAGCCCCAGCATTTT. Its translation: CSAIDPGTGNQPQHF.

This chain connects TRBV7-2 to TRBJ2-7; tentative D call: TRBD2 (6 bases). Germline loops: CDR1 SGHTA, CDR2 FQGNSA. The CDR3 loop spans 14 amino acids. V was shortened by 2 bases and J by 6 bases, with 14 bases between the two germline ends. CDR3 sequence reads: CASSLTSLSGEQYF. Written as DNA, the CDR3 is TGTGCCAGCAGCTTAACATCTCTTAGCGGCGAGCAGTACTTC.

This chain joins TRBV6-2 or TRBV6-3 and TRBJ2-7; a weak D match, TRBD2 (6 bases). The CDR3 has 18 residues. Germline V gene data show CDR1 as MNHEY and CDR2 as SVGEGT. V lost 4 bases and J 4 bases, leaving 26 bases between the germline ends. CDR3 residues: CASSLYRPGQLAVYEQYF. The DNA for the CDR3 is TGTGCCAGCAGTTTATACAGGCCCGGCCAACTAGCTGTGTACGAGCAGTACTTC.

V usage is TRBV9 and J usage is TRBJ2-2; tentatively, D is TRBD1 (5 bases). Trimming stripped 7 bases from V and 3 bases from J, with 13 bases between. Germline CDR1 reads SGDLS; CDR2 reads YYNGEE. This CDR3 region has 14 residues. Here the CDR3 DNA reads TGTGCCAGCTCACCCGGACACTACACCGGGGAGCTGTTTTTT. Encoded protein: CASSPGHYTGELFF.

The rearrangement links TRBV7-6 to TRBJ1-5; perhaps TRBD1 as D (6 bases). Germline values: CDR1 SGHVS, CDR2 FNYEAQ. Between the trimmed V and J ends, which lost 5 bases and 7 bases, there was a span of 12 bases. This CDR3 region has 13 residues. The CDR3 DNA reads TGTGCCAGCAGCCGACAGGTTGGACAGCCCCAGCATTTT. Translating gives CASSRQVGQPQHF.

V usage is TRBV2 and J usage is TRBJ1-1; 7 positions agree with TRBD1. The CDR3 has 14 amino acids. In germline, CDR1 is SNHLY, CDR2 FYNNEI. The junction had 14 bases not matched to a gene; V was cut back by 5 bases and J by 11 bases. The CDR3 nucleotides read TGTGCCAGCAGTACAGGGGCCGCAAGGAGGGGTGCTTTCTTT. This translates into CASSTGAARRGAFF. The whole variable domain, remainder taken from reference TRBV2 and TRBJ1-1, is EPEVTQTPSHQVTQMGQEVILRCVPISNHLYFYWYRQILGQKVEFLVSFYNNEISEKSEIFDDQFSVERPDGSNFTLKIRSTKLEDSAMYFCASSTGAARRGAFFGQGTRLTVV.

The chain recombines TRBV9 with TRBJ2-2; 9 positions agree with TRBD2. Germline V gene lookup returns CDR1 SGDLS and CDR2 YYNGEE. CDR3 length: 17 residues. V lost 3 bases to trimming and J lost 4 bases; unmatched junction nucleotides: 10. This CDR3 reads CASSAGTSRQLTGELFF. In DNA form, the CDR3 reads TGTGCCAGCAGCGCAGGGACTAGCCGGCAACTCACCGGGGAGCTGTTTTTT.

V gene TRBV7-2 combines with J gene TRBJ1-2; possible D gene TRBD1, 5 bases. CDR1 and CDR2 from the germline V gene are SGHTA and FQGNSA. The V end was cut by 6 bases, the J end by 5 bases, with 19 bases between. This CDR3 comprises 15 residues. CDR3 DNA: TGTGCCAGCAGACTTCTTTCTTCTGGACAATATGGCTACACCTTC. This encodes CASRLLSSGQYGYTF.

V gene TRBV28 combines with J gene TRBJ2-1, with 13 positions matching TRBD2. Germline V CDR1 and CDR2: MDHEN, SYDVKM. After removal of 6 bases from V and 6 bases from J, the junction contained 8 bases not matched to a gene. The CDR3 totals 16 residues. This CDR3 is CASSRTSGGAFNEQFF. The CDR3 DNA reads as TGTGCCAGCAGCCGAACTAGCGGGGGGGCCTTCAATGAGCAGTTCTTC.

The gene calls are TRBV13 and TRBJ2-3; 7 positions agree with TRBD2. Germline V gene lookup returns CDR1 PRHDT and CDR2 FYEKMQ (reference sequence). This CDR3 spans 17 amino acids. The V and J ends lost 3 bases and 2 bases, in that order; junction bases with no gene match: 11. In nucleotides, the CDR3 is TGTGCCAGCAGCTTCGACCGACGGGGGGAGCCCACAGATACGCAGTATTTT. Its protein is CASSFDRRGEPTDTQYF.

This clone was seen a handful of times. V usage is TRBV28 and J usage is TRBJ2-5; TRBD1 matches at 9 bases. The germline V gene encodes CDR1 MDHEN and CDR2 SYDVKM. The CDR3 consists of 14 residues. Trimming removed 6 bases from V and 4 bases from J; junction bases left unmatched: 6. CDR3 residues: CASRGDRARETQYF. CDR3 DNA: TGTGCCAGCAGGGGGGACAGGGCGCGAGAGACCCAGTACTTC. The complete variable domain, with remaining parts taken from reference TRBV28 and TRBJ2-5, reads DVKVTQSSRYLVKRTGEKVFLECVQDMDHENMFWYRQDPGLGLRLIYFSYDVKMKEKGDIPEGYSVSREKKERFSLILESASTNQTSMYLCASRGDRARETQYFGPGTRLLVL.